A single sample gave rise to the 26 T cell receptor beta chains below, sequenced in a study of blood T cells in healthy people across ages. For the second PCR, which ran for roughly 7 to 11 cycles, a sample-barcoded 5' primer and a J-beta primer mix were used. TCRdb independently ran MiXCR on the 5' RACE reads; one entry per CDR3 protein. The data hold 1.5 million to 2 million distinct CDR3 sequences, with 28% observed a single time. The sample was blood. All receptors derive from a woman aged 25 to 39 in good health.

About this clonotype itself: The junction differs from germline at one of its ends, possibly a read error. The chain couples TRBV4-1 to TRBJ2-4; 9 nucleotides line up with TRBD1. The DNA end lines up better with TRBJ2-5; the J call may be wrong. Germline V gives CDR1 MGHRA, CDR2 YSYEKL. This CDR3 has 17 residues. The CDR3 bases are TGCGCCAGCAGCCAAGATGGGGACAGGGACTTCCAAGGGACCCAGTACTTC. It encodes CASSQDGDRDFQGTQYF.

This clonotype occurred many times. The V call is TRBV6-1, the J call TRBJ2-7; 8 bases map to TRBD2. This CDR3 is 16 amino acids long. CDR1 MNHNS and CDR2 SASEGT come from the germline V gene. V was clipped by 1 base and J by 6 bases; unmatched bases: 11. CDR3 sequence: CASSEVAGGSSPEQYF. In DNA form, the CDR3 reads TGTGCCAGCAGTGAAGTGGCGGGGGGCTCCTCTCCCGAGCAGTACTTC.

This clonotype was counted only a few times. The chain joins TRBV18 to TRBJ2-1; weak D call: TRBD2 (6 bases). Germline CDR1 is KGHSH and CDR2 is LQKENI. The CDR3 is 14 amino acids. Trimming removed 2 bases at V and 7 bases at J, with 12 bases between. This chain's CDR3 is CASSPGTRGNEQFF. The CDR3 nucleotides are TGTGCCAGCTCACCAGGGACTCGAGGGAATGAGCAGTTCTTC.

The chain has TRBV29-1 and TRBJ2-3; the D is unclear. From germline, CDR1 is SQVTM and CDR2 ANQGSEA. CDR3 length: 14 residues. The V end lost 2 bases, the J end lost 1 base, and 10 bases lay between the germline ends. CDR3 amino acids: CSVEMGLGTDTQYF. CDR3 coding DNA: TGCAGCGTTGAAATGGGGTTGGGCACAGATACGCAGTATTTT.

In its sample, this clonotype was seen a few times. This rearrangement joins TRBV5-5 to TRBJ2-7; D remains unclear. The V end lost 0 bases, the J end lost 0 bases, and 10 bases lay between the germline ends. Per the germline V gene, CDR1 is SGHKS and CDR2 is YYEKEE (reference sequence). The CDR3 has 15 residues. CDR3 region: CASSLVGFTSYEQYF. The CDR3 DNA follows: TGTGCCAGCAGCTTGGTCGGGTTTACCTCCTACGAGCAGTACTTC.

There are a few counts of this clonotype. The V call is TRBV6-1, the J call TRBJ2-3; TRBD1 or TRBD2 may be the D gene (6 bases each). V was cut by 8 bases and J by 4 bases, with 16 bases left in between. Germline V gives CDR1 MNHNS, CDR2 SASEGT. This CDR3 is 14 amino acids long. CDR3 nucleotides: TGTGCCAGCCAGAAGGGGGGCGTCGCAGATACGCAGTATTTT. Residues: CASQKGGVADTQYF.

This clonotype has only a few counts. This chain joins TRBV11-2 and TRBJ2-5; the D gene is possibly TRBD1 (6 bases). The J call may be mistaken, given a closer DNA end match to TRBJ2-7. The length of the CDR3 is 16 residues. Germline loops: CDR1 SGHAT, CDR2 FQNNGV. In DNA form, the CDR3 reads TGTGCCAGCAGCCCCGACCCCACAGGGTTGACCGTCGAGCAGTACTTC. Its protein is CASSPDPTGLTVEQYF.

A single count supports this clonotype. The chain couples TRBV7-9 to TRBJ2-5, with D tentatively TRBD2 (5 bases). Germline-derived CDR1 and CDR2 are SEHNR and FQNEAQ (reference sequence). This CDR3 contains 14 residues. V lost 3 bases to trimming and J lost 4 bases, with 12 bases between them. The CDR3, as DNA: TGTGCCAGCAGCTTGGCGGGCGCGACAGAGACCCAGTACTTC. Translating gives CASSLAGATETQYF.

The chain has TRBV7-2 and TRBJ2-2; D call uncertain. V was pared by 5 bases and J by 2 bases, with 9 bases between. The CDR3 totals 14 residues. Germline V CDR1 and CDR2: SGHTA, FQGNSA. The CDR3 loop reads CASSPTINTGELFF. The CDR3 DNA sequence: TGTGCCAGCAGCCCGACAATTAACACCGGGGAGCTGTTTTTT.

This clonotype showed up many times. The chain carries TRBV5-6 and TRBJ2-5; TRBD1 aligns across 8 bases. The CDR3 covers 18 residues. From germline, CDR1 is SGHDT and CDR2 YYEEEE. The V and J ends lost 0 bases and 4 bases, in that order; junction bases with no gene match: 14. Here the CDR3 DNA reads TGTGCCAGCAGCTTGGTCTTGAGTCGCAGGGGGCGAGGAGAGACCCAGTACTTC. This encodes CASSLVLSRRGRGETQYF. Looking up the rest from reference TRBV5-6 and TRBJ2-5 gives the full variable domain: DAGVTQSPTHLIKTRGQQVTLRCSPKSGHDTVSWYQQALGQGPQFIFQYYEEEERQRGNFPDRFSGHQFPNYSSELNVNALLLGDSALYLCASSLVLSRRGRGETQYFGPGTRLLVL.

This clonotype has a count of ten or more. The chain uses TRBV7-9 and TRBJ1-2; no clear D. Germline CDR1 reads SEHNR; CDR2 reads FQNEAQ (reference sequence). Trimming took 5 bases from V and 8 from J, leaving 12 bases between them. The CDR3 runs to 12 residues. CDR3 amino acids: CASSPRTGGYTF. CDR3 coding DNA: TGTGCCAGCAGCCCGAGGACGGGAGGCTACACCTTC.

DNA of the CDR3: TGTGCCAGCAGCGCGTATGTACAGCTATCTAGCACAGATACGCAGTATTTT. This sequence encodes CASSAYVQLSSTDTQYF. The V and J genes are TRBV7-6 and TRBJ2-3, with D unresolved. V lost 5 bases to trimming and J lost 0 bases, with 18 bases between them. The CDR3 is 17 residues long. CDR1 SGHVS and CDR2 FNYEAQ come from the germline V gene. Drawing the rest from reference TRBV7-6 and TRBJ2-3, the complete variable domain is GAGVSQSPRYKVTKRGQDVALRCDPISGHVSLYWYRQALGQGPEFLTYFNYEAQQDKSGLPNDRFSAERPEGSISTLTIQRTEQRDSAMYRCASSAYVQLSSTDTQYFGPGTRLTVL.

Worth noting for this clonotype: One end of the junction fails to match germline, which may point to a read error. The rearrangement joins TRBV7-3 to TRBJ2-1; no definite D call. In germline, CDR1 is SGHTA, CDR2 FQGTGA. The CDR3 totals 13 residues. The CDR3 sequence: CANSYNRDNEQFF. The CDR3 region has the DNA TGTGCCAACAGCTATAATAGGGACAATGAGCAGTTCTTC.

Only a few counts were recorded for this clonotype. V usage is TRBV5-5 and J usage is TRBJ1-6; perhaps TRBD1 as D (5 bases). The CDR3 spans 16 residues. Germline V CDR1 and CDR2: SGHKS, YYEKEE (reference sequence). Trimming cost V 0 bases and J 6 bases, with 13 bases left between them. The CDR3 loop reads CASSLDLGARNSPLHF. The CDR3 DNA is TGTGCCAGCAGCTTGGATCTAGGGGCACGTAATTCACCCCTCCACTTT.

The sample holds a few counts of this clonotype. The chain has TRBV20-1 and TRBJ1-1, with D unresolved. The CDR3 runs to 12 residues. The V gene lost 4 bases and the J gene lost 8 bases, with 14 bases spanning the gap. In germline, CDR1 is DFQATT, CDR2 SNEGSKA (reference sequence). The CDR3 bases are TGCAGTGCTAAAAACTACGCCCCGGAAGCTTTCTTT. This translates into CSAKNYAPEAFF.

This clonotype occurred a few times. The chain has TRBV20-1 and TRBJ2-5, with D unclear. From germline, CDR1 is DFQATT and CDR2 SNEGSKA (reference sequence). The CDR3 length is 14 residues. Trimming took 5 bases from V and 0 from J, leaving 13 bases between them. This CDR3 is CSASRSGDQETQYF. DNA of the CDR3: TGCAGTGCTTCCAGATCGGGCGACCAAGAGACCCAGTACTTC.

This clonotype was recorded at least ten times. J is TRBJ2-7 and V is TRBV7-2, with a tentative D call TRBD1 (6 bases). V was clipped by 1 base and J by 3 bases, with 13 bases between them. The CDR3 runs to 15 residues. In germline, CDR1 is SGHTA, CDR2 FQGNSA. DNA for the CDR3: TGTGCCAGCAGCTTAGGGTACAGGGTAGACTACGAGCAGTACTTC. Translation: CASSLGYRVDYEQYF.

The CDR3 loop is CASSYGQGRPYEQYF. DNA for the CDR3: TGTGCCAGCAGTTATGGACAGGGGAGACCTTACGAGCAGTACTTC. The chain links TRBV27 to TRBJ2-7; 9 bases are shared with TRBD1. The CDR3 length is 15 residues. Looked up from germline, CDR1 is MNHEY and CDR2 is SMNVEV (reference sequence). After removal of 4 bases from V and 4 bases from J, the junction contained 8 bases not matched to a gene.

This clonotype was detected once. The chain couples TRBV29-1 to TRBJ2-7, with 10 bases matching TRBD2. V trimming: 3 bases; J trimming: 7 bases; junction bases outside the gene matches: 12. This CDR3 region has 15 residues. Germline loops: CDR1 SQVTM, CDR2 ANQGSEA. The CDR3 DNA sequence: TGCAGCGTTGAGGCCGGGACTAGCGTCTACAATGAGCAGTACTTC. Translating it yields CSVEAGTSVYNEQYF.

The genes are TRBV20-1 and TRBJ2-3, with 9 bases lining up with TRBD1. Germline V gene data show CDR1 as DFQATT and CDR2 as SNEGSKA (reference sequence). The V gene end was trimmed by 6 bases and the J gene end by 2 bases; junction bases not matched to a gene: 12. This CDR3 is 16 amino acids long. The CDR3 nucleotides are TGCAGTGCGAAACCCCGACAGGGGGGAAACACAGATACGCAGTATTTT. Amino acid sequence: CSAKPRQGGNTDTQYF.

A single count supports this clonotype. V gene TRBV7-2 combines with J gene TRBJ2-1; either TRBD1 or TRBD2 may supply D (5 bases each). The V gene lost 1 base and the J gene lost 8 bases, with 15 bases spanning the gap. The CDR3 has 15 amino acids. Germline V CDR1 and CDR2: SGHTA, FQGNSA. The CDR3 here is CASSLGGAFGHEQFF. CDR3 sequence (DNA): TGTGCCAGCAGCTTAGGAGGGGCATTCGGACATGAGCAGTTCTTC. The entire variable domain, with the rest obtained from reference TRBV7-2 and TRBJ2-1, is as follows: GAGVSQSPSNKVTEKGKDVELRCDPISGHTALYWYRQSLGQGLEFLIYFQGNSAPDKSGLPSDRFSAERTGGSVSTLTIQRTQQEDSAVYLCASSLGGAFGHEQFFGPGTRLTVL.

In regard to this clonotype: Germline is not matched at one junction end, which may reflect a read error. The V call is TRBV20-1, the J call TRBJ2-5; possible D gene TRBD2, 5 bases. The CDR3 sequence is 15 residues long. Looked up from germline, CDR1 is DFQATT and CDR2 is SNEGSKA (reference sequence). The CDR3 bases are TGCAGTGCTAGAGATTTGGTTAGCGTGGCAGAGACCCTGTACTTC. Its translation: CSARDLVSVAETLYF.

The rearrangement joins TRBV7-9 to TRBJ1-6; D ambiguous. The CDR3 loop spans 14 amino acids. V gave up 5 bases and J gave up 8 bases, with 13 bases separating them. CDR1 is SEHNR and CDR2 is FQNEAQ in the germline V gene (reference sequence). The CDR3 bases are TGTGCCAGCAGCCTCCGGGTCTCGGATTCACCCCTCCACTTT. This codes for CASSLRVSDSPLHF.

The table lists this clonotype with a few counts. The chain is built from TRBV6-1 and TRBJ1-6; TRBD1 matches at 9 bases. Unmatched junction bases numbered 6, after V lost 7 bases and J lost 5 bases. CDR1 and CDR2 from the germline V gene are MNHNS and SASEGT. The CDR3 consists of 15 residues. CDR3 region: CASTEDRGNNSPLHF. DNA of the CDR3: TGTGCCAGCACCGAGGACAGGGGAAATAATTCACCCCTCCACTTT.

The CDR3 DNA sequence: TGTGCCAGCAGCCAAGGCGGAAGCCTAAGCTCCTATAATTCACCCCTCCACTTT. Amino acid sequence: CASSQGGSLSSYNSPLHF. This chain joins TRBV4-2 and TRBJ1-6, with D uncertain. Germline CDR1 and CDR2: LGHNA and YNFKEQ. This CDR3 comprises 18 residues. V was trimmed by 1 base and J by 0 bases, leaving 13 bases between them.

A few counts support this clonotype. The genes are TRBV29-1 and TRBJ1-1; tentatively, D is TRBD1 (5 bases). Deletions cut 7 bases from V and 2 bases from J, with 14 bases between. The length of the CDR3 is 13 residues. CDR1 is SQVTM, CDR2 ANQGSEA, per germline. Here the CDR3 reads CSAEGRTNTEAFF. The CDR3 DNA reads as TGCAGCGCCGAGGGACGGACAAACACTGAAGCTTTCTTT.